The clone carrying this T cell receptor (beta chain) has only a few counts. The CDR3 has 11 residues. CDR1 and CDR2 from the germline V gene are SQVTM and ANQGSEA. This sample is drawn from a study of blood T cells in healthy people across ages. The authors ran a second PCR of 7 to 11 cycles using a sample-barcoded 5' primer and a J-beta primer mix. TCRdb re-analysed the 5' RACE reads in MiXCR, keeping a single row per CDR3 protein. The sample consists of roughly 800,000 distinct CDR3 sequences, roughly 60% of them appearing once. The V gene is TRBV29-1, the J gene TRBJ2-7; D remains ambiguous. The last part of the DNA fits TRBJ2-5 better; the J call may be wrong. The sample comprised blood. The sequence was obtained from a man in his thirties or forties in good health. CDR3 residues: CSVLMGETQYF. DNA of the CDR3: TGCAGCGTTTTGATGGGAGAGACCCAGTACTTC.